The T cell receptor (beta chain) under discussion was sequenced for a study of OX40 agonist ivuxolimab in advanced cancers. At the level of the study: Males comprised 82.7% of the group, whose mean age was roughly 64 years (range roughly 20 to 90).

Sequencing used immunoSEQ multiplex PCR; TCRdb keeps in-frame clones, though not all of them. The data contain approximately 84,000 clones, 86% of them singletons. The germline V and J ends were trimmed by 7 bases and 1 base, with 10 bases remaining between them. Germline values: CDR1 MNHEY, CDR2 SVGAGI. CDR3 size: 13 residues. General study results and limits: The study observed clonal expansion of CD4+ and CD8+ blood T cells by week 6 at 0.1 to 3.0 mg/kg.

This clone was detected only once. Its antigen is not identified. Patients were ineligible given autoimmune disease history or systemic immunosuppression. Cycle 7 day 1, cycle 4 day 1, and baseline were the timepoints at which blood was sampled. The chain joins TRBV6-5 to TRBJ1-1; D remains ambiguous. This TCR was recovered from an adult with an advanced solid tumor such as melanoma, head and neck, liver or kidney cancer. The material sequenced was CD4+ or CD8+ T cells sorted from blood, taken in a trial of the OX40 agonist ivuxolimab. This CDR3 reads CASNRPENTEAFF. DNA of the CDR3: TGTGCCAGCAACCGACCGGAGAACACTGAAGCTTTCTTT.